These 8 T cell receptor beta chains were all obtained from the same sample, sequenced in a study of T cells in Graves' hyperthyroidism and ophthalmopathy. The source material, RNA transcripts, was used to amplify TCR beta CDR3 regions. HTBI primers were the set used in a first-round RT-PCR of the TCR CDR3. A single record per CDR3 protein comes from TCRdb applying MiXCR to the multiplex PCR reads. The table shows more than 300,000 distinct CDR3 sequences, with 15% to 20% occurring only once. The sequenced sample was blood. These receptors came from a man aged 18 to 29 with Graves' ophthalmopathy.

This clonotype has a count of ten or more. V usage is TRBV11-2 and J usage is TRBJ2-7; perhaps TRBD1 as D (6 bases). V lost 4 bases, J lost 6 bases, and 16 bases lay in between. Germline V lookup: CDR1 SGHAT, CDR2 FQNNGV. The CDR3 runs to 14 residues. CDR3 sequence reads: CASSCPQGTCEQYF. CDR3 bases: TGTGCCAGCAGCTGCCCGCAGGGGACCTGCGAGCAGTACTTC.

This clonotype was seen only a few times. The chain couples TRBV28 to TRBJ2-1; 11 bases are shared with TRBD2. After removal of 4 bases from V and 9 bases from J, the junction contained 8 bases not matched to a gene. CDR3 length: 15 residues. From germline, CDR1 is MDHEN and CDR2 SYDVKM. This CDR3 is CASSSPSGGRGEQFF. CDR3 nucleotide sequence: TGTGCCAGCAGTTCTCCTAGCGGGGGGCGGGGTGAGCAGTTCTTC.

This clonotype was detected ten times or more. This rearrangement joins TRBV20-1 to TRBJ2-5; 7 nucleotides line up with TRBD1. Germline CDR1 is DFQATT and CDR2 is SNEGSKA (reference sequence). The CDR3 loop spans 14 amino acids. Trimming removed 4 bases from V and 5 bases from J; junction bases left unmatched: 10. The DNA for the CDR3 is TGCAGTGCTACCCGACAGGGCATTTGGGAGACCCAGTACTTC. Translation: CSATRQGIWETQYF.

This clonotype was detected ten times or more. This sequence joins TRBV6-1 and TRBJ2-6, with TRBD1 identical over 10 bases. CDR1 is MNHNS, CDR2 SASEGT, per germline. This CDR3 comprises 17 residues. With 6 bases clipped from V and 4 bases from J, the junction kept 9 bases outside the gene matches. In nucleotides, the CDR3 is TGTGCCAGCAGGCCCGCGGACAGGGGGTCCGGGGCCAACGTCCTGACTTTC. Translated, it gives CASRPADRGSGANVLTF.

This clonotype was counted a few times. This chain connects TRBV10-3 to TRBJ1-2; unclear D gene. This CDR3 has 16 amino acids. Germline V CDR1 and CDR2: ENHRY, SYGVKD. V lost 3 bases and J 4 bases, leaving 18 bases between the germline ends. The CDR3 DNA sequence: TGTGCCATCAGTGAAAGTCCAAAATGGGGAGTCTATGGCTACACCTTC. Protein sequence: CAISESPKWGVYGYTF.

This clonotype was observed a few times. The chain has TRBV28 and TRBJ2-7; D is perhaps TRBD1 (6 bases). Per the germline V gene, CDR1 is MDHEN and CDR2 is SYDVKM. The V and J ends lost 2 bases and 1 base respectively, with 15 bases between them. This CDR3 has 16 residues. CDR3: CASSLSAAGTSYEQYF. In DNA, the CDR3 is TGTGCCAGCAGTTTAAGTGCGGCAGGGACATCCTACGAGCAGTACTTC.

V gene TRBV7-2 combines with J gene TRBJ2-1, with 7 bases identical to TRBD2. The V gene end was trimmed by 0 bases and the J gene end by 15 bases; junction bases not matched to a gene: 8. From germline, CDR1 is SGHTA and CDR2 FQGNSA. This CDR3 is 13 amino acids long. The CDR3 coding sequence is TGTGCCAGCAGCTTAGCGCTAGCGGATAAGGGGTTCTTC. Translation: CASSLALADKGFF.

This clonotype was seen more than once but under ten times. The chain joins TRBV5-1 to TRBJ2-1; D unclear. Germline V gene data show CDR1 as SGHRS and CDR2 as YFSETQ. V was trimmed by 0 bases and J by 5 bases, leaving 15 bases between them. CDR3 size: 16 residues. The CDR3 DNA is TGCGCCAGCAGCTTGGGACACTTCGGCCATAACAATGAGCAGTTCTTC. Its translation is CASSLGHFGHNNEQFF.